This section outlines one T cell receptor beta chain sequence together with its context. These data belong to a study of blood T cell repertoires in COVID-19. The method was immunoSEQ multiplex PCR; TCRdb's version includes in-frame clones alone and lacks a portion of them. This sample has about 76,000 clones, with about 85% found just once. The V segment lost 8 bases and the J segment 7 bases; nucleotides outside the gene matches: 7. The CDR3 length is 13 residues. Germline-derived CDR1 and CDR2 are LNHDA and SQIVND (reference sequence). V gene TRBV19 combines with J gene TRBJ2-1; 8 bases match TRBD2. The source material was peripheral blood. The source of this sequence is a man aged 55 to 69 with COVID-19, enrolled during active disease. The DNA of the CDR3 is TGTGCCAGTTCGGGGGGGCCGGAGAATGAGCAGTTCTTC. Protein sequence: CASSGGPENEQFF.